Given below is one T cell receptor beta chain in context. Trimming stripped 1 base from V and 5 bases from J, with 3 bases between. CDR3 length equals 11 residues. Germline-derived CDR1 and CDR2 are KGHSH and LQKENI. The table came from immunoSEQ multiplex PCR; TCRdb's copy has only in-frame clones and leaves some out. The repertoire includes tens of thousands of clones, about nine tenths of them detected once, and about 15% sits in the top ten. This sample was taken from a study of control samples from healthy donors and cancer patients. The clonotype was recovered from a woman aged 70-85 years in good health. The genes are TRBV18 and TRBJ2-7; no clear D gene. Sample: blood. The CDR3 sequence is CASSPRDEQYF. CDR3 sequence (DNA): TGTGCCAGCTCACCACGGGACGAGCAGTACTTC.